This entry lists 16 T cell receptor beta chains sequenced from one sample in a study of T cell responses to AZD1222 COVID-19 vaccine. Some clones are missing from TCRdb's copy, which holds only in-frame ones; the method was immunoSEQ multiplex PCR. The table includes about 120,000 clones, roughly 84% detected once. Sequencing used peripheral blood, obtained 28 days after the second AZD1222 dose. The receptors originated from an adult who received the AZD1222 COVID-19 vaccine.

DNA of the CDR3: TGTGCCAGCACAGAAAACTCTGGGGCCAACGTCCTGACTTTC. This codes for CASTENSGANVLTF. The genes are TRBV18 and TRBJ2-6; D is unclear. Trimming took off 8 bases at V and 0 bases at J, with 8 bases between the two ends. CDR1 is KGHSH, CDR2 LQKENI, per germline. CDR3 length equals 14 residues.

V is TRBV30 and J is TRBJ2-2; D is ambiguous. V lost 4 bases and J 0 bases, leaving 12 bases between the germline ends. This CDR3 spans 15 amino acids. Germline CDR1 GTSNPN, CDR2 SVGIG (reference sequence). In DNA form, the CDR3 reads TGTGCCTGGACCCCACCCATCACGAACACCGGGGAGCTGTTTTTT. This sequence encodes CAWTPPITNTGELFF. Full variable domain (missing parts from reference TRBV30 and TRBJ2-2): SQTIHQWPATLVQPVGSPLSLECTVEGTSNPNLYWYRQAAGRGLQLLFYSVGIGQISSEVPQNLSASRPQDRQFILSSKKLLLSDSGFYLCAWTPPITNTGELFFGEGSRLTVL.

This clone occurred a few times. Here the CDR3 reads CASSGETTAPTGTQYF. The DNA for the CDR3 is TGCGCCAGCAGTGGTGAGACTACTGCACCAACGGGTACGCAGTATTTT. The chain recombines TRBV10-1 with TRBJ2-3; perhaps TRBD2 as D (5 bases). CDR1 and CDR2 from the germline V gene are WNHNN and SYGVQD (reference sequence). The CDR3 is made up of 16 amino acids. Trimming stripped 4 bases from V and 8 bases from J, with 22 bases between.

This clone was picked up a small number of times. The V and J genes are TRBV18 and TRBJ1-1, with 7 nucleotides matching TRBD1. V lost 4 bases and J lost 8; bases outside the gene matches: 7. This CDR3 is 13 amino acids long. Germline values: CDR1 KGHSH, CDR2 LQKENI. CDR3 nucleotides: TGTGCCAGCTCACGACAGGGCCAAGGGGAAGCTTTCTTT. Encoded protein: CASSRQGQGEAFF. The whole variable domain, filled in from reference TRBV18 and TRBJ1-1, reads NAGVMQNPRHLVRRRGQEARLRCSPMKGHSHVYWYRQLPEEGLKFMVYLQKENIIDESGMPKERFSAEFPKEGPSILRIQQVVRGDSAAYFCASSRQGQGEAFFGQGTRLTVV.

The genes are TRBV28 and TRBJ1-6, with a tentative D call TRBD1 (5 bases). There are 13 residues in the CDR3. Per the germline V gene, CDR1 is MDHEN and CDR2 is SYDVKM. Trimming left V 5 bases short and J 11 bases short, with 13 bases between. Here the CDR3 DNA reads TGTGCCAGCAGTCCCTCAGGGAGTCCACCCCTCCACTTT. Its protein product is CASSPSGSPPLHF.

The chain joins TRBV7-8 to TRBJ1-1, with D possibly being TRBD1 (5 bases). Trimming removed 6 bases at V and 5 bases at J, with 19 bases between. The CDR3 runs to 15 residues. Germline CDR1 and CDR2: SGHVS and FQNEAQ. CDR3 in amino acids: CASSSSQQGVTEAFF. DNA of the CDR3: TGTGCCAGCAGTTCTAGCCAGCAGGGAGTAACTGAAGCTTTCTTT.

The chain is built from TRBV18 and TRBJ2-7, with D uncertain. V was cut by 0 bases and J by 2 bases, with 5 bases left in between. This CDR3 is 13 amino acids long. CDR1 and CDR2 (germline): KGHSH, LQKENI. CDR3 region: CASSPPLTYEQYF. In DNA, the CDR3 is TGTGCCAGCTCACCACCCCTCACCTACGAGCAGTACTTC.

This clone was observed a single time. The CDR3 nucleotides read TGTGCCAGCAGCGCCGGGACGGGATGGGATGGCTACACCTTC. Encoded protein: CASSAGTGWDGYTF. The rearrangement uses TRBV5-4 and TRBJ1-2; D is perhaps TRBD1 (5 bases). This CDR3 is 14 amino acids long. The V gene's germline CDR1 is SGHNT and CDR2 YYREEE (reference sequence). Deletions cut 4 bases from V and 6 bases from J, with 16 bases between.

The chain is built from TRBV3-1 (or the pseudogene TRBV3-2) and TRBJ2-1, with 10 bases matching TRBD2. This CDR3 region has 16 residues. Germline CDR1 reads LGHDT; CDR2 reads YNNKEL (reference sequence). After removal of 2 bases from V and 9 bases from J, the junction contained 10 bases not matched to a gene. The CDR3 sequence: CASSQSSGGAKGEQFF. The CDR3, as DNA: TGTGCCAGCAGCCAATCAAGCGGGGGGGCAAAGGGTGAGCAGTTCTTC.

This chain uses TRBV7-9 with TRBJ1-1; D unresolved. The V and J ends lost 5 bases and 0 bases respectively, with 10 bases between them. CDR1 is SEHNR, CDR2 FQNEAQ, per germline (reference sequence). The CDR3 loop spans 14 amino acids. The CDR3 DNA is TGTGCCAGCAGCCGTCGATCGTTGAACACTGAAGCTTTCTTT. It yields the protein CASSRRSLNTEAFF.

V usage is TRBV3-1 (or the pseudogene TRBV3-2) and J usage is TRBJ2-7; D gene uncertain. Trimming pared 1 base from V and 5 bases from J, leaving 6 bases between. The CDR3 covers 12 residues. Per germline, CDR1 LGHDT and CDR2 YNNKEL (reference sequence). The CDR3 spells CASSQARNEQYF. DNA for the CDR3: TGTGCCAGCAGCCAAGCGCGAAACGAGCAGTACTTC.

This clone was picked up a small number of times. The sample carries other DNA sequences with the same CDR3. The V and J genes are TRBV3-1 (or the pseudogene TRBV3-2) and TRBJ1-5; D call uncertain. Between the trimmed V and J ends, which lost 3 bases and 4 bases, there was a span of 4 bases. CDR3 length equals 12 residues. The germline CDR1 and CDR2 sequences are LGHDT and YNNKEL (reference sequence). CDR3 DNA: TGTGCCAGCAGCCAGCTAAATCAGCCCCAGCATTTT. Protein product: CASSQLNQPQHF.

V is TRBV5-1 and J is TRBJ2-3; possible D gene TRBD2, 7 bases. The CDR3 runs 14 residues. Trimming pared 6 bases from V and 6 bases from J, leaving 17 bases between. Germline CDR1 and CDR2: SGHRS and YFSETQ. DNA for the CDR3: TGCGCCAGCATGGGGGGGCAGGGCAGGGATACGCAGTATTTT. It codes for CASMGGQGRDTQYF.

The chain recombines TRBV7-2 with TRBJ2-1; D tentatively reads TRBD1 or TRBD2 (5 bases each). The CDR3 is made up of 14 amino acids. V was shortened by 3 bases and J by 10 bases, with 16 bases between the two germline ends. Germline loops: CDR1 SGHTA, CDR2 FQGNSA. In DNA form, the CDR3 reads TGTGCCAGCAGCTTGGCCCCTGAGGGACCCGAGCAGTTCTTC. Residues: CASSLAPEGPEQFF.

This clone was seen only once. The DNA for the CDR3 is TGTGCCAGCTCACCGAAGGGGCGTAGAGGTGGCTACACCTTC. Translation gives CASSPKGRRGGYTF. V usage is TRBV18 and J usage is TRBJ1-2; weak D call: TRBD1 (5 bases). CDR3 length: 14 residues. Germline V gene sequence: CDR1 KGHSH, CDR2 LQKENI. V lost 3 bases and J 7 bases, leaving 15 bases between the germline ends.

The chain has TRBV5-1 and TRBJ2-5, with 8 bases lining up with TRBD2. The J segment lost 5 bases and the V segment lost 3 bases, leaving 9 bases of the junction unmatched. The CDR3 is 15 residues long. Germline-derived CDR1 and CDR2 are SGHRS and YFSETQ. The chain's CDR3 is CASSSSGTRFETQYF. The DNA for the CDR3 is TGCGCCAGCAGCTCGTCCGGGACTAGGTTTGAGACCCAGTACTTC.